This T cell receptor (beta chain) appears in the sequencing data of a study of regulatory T cells. General study points: In CD3G-deficient patients, conventional CD4+ T cells were enriched for hydrophobic CDR3 residues at positions 6 and 7.

CDR3 length equals 13 residues. CDR1 is MDHEN, CDR2 SYDVKM, per germline. Of note for this clone: Its antigen is not identified.

Amplification used 52 TRBV primers and 13 TRBJ primers. This table comes from immunoSEQ multiplex PCR, and its TCRdb copy is limited to in-frame clones, with some not included. This table holds about 23,000 clones, more than 70% found once. The sample was conventional CD4+ T cells sorted from blood. The V and J genes are TRBV28 and TRBJ2-5; D may be TRBD1 (5 bases). The J call may be in error: the DNA end matches TRBJ2-7 better. The origin of this receptor is a child aged 10 to 17 with CD3G deficiency. The DNA for the CDR3 is TGTGCCAGCAGTCTGGACAAGACCTACGAGCAGTACTTC. Its protein product is CASSLDKTYEQYF.